This T cell receptor (beta chain) was recorded in a study of blood T cell repertoires in COVID-19 (TCRdb year 2020). For the study in its entirety: The collaborator samples originated in the United States, Italy and Spain and spanned the acute and convalescent phases of COVID-19. Nearly every sample came with metadata listing a de-identified subject ID, COVID-19 status, age in years and sex. The material from the prospective study consisted of cDNA or gDNA derived from T cells, B-cell-depleted T cells, or PBMCs. Subjects who had been exposed to COVID-19, were actively infected with it, or had recovered from it provided the deeply sampled blood TCRbeta repertoires that made up the dataset. Samples were obtained from the ongoing ImmuneRACE study (first 160 participants) and from over 1,000 subjects provided by 6 global collaborators. The repertoires were released in a freely available public database meant as a resource for research on the immune response to SARS-CoV-2. Where available, HLA class I and class II types were taken from metadata supplied by the sample provider and were not determined by assay-based typing.

About this clone itself: Its antigen remains unidentified. No much larger clonotype is one base removed from it; base qualities were not supplied.

V loses 0 bases of germline sequence and J loses 3 bases, and the interval between the two ends is 8 bases. Per the germline V gene, LGHNA is the CDR1 and YNFKEQ is the CDR2. The CDR3 sequence holds 15 residues, the cysteine and phenylalanine included. Just the 45-base CDR3 DNA is kept, in frame starting at base 1. TCRbeta CDR3 regions were amplified from genomic DNA by means of the immunoSEQ Assay, a bias-controlled multiplex PCR. Processing in the source paper ran as follows. The number of nucleated cells in each sample was estimated from the amplification of reference gene primers within the assay. To quantify the absolute abundance of each unique TCRbeta CDR3 rearrangement, sequence reads were collapsed and filtered. Productive Simpson clonality was computed per sample as the square root of Simpson's diversity index over productive rearrangements. The immuneACCESS repertoire file appears here via TCRdb, limited to in-frame rearrangements. These files lack a portion of the clones; in checked studies, under half of the deficit traces to unresolved V genes, and the cause of the others is not known. The DNA was the basis for D and trimming; V, J and clone size are from that table. The sample table shows around 97,000 clones, and 84% are seen once. 9.5% to 15% of the sample lies in the top ten.

Whole blood was collected in K2EDTA tubes by collaborating institutions according to the institutions' own protocols. For TCRbeta analysis, collaborator samples were shipped as frozen whole blood, as isolated PBMCs, or as DNA extracted from either sample type. Study-wide conclusions, independent of this receptor: How much clinical and demographic metadata was included differed by source and by participant, and the metadata was provided uncurated.

The V and J genes are TRBV4-2 and TRBJ1-4; the D gene is unclear. The sample comprised peripheral blood. The TCR was taken from a human donor in a cohort sampled during active COVID-19. The DNA sequence reads TGTGCCAGCAGCCAAGATCCTCCTCCTAATGAAAAACTGTTTTTT. Translated, it gives CASSQDPPPNEKLFF.